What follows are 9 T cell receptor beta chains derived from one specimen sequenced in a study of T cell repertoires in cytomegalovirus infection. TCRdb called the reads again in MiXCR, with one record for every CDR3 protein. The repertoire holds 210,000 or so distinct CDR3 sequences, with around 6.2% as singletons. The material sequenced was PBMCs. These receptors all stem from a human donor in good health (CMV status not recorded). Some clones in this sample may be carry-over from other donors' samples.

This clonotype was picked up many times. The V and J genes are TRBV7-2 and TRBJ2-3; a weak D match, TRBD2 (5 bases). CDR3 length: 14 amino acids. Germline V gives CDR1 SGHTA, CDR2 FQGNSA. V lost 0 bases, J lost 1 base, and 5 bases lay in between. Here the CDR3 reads CASSLAGGTDTQYF. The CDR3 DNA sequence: TGTGCCAGCAGCTTAGCGGGAGGCACAGATACGCAGTATTTT.

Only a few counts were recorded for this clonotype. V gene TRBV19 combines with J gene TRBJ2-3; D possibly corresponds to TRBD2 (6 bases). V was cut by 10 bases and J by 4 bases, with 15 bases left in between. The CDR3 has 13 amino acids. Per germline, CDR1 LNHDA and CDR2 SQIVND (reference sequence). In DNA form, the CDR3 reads TGTGCCATCAGATCCCCGGGGGCAGATACGCAGTATTTT. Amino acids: CAIRSPGADTQYF.

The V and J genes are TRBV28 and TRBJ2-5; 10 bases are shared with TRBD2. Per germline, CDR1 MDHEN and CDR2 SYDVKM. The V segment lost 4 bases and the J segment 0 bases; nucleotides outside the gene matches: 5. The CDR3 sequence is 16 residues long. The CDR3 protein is CASSSLAGEYQETQYF. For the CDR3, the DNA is TGTGCCAGCAGTTCTCTAGCGGGGGAGTACCAAGAGACCCAGTACTTC.

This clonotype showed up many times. CDR3 sequence: CSVEKLNTEAFF. The DNA of the CDR3 is TGCAGCGTTGAAAAATTGAACACTGAAGCTTTCTTT. The gene calls are TRBV29-1 and TRBJ1-1; D gene unclear. V lost 2 bases and J 0 bases, leaving 4 bases between the germline ends. The germline gives CDR1 SQVTM, CDR2 ANQGSEA. The CDR3 covers 12 residues.

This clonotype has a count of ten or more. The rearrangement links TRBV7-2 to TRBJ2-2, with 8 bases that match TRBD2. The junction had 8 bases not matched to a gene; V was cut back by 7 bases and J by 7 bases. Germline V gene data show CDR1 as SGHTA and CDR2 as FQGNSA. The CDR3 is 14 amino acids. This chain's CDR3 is CASTRGGAIGELFF. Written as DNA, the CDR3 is TGTGCCAGCACCCGGGGGGGGGCCATCGGGGAGCTGTTTTTT.

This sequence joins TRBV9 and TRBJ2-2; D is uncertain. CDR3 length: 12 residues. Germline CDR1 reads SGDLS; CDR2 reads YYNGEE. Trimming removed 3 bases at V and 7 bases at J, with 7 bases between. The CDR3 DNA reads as TGTGCCAGCAGCGGACTGTTCGGGGAGCTGTTTTTT. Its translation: CASSGLFGELFF.

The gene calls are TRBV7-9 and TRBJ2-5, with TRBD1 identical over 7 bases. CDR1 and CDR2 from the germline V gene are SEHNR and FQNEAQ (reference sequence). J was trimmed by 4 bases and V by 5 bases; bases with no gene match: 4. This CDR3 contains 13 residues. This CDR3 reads CASSKQGRETQYF. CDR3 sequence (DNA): TGTGCCAGCAGCAAACAGGGGAGAGAGACCCAGTACTTC.

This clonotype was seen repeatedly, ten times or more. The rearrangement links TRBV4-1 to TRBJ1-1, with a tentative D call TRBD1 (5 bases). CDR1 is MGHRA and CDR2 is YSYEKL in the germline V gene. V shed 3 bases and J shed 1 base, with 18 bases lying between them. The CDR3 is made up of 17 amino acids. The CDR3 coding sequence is TGCGCCAGCAGCCAGACCACCCCGGGGCCGAGGAACACTGAAGCTTTCTTT. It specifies CASSQTTPGPRNTEAFF.

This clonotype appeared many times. CDR3 nucleotide sequence: TGTGCCAGCAGTCGGGGACTAGCGGGGGGGATGGATGAGCAGTTCTTC. Its translation is CASSRGLAGGMDEQFF. The chain has TRBV6-6 and TRBJ2-1; 16 bases map to TRBD2. With V trimmed by 5 bases and J by 8 bases, 6 bases remained unmatched. Germline loops: CDR1 MNHNY, CDR2 SVGAGI (reference sequence). This CDR3 has 16 amino acids.